These T cell receptor beta chains were read from a single sample in a study of blood T cells in healthy people across ages. One entry per CDR3 protein, called by TCRdb with MiXCR from the 5' RACE reads. Of around 900,000 distinct CDR3 sequences in the sample, around 28% were seen once. Sample: blood. The receptors derive from a woman aged 80 or older in good health. CDR3s include the opening cysteine and the closing phenylalanine or tryptophan. The D gene is left open where the match is weak. A row's size may be missing; if present it is once, few, many or a size class.

D gene	clone size	J gene	V gene	CDR3 DNA	CDR3 protein
NA	NA	TRBJ2-1	TRBV6-2/TRBV6-3	TGTGCCAGCCGTCCTCAATGGGAGAGCTCCTACAATGAGCAGTTCTTC	CASRPQWESSYNEQFF
NA	few	TRBJ2-1	TRBV3-1	TGTGCCGGCACCCCCGCAGGTCCCTACAATGAGCAGTTCTTC	CAGTPAGPYNEQFF
NA	many	TRBJ2-7	TRBV3-1	TGTGCCAGCAGCCCCCGGACCGCGACCCGCGAGCAGTACTTC	CASSPRTATREQYF
NA	many	TRBJ2-1	TRBV20-1	TGCAGTGCTAGTGTCCTTCGCGGCTACAATGAGCAGTTCTTC	CSASVLRGYNEQFF
NA	many	TRBJ2-4	TRBV27	TGTGCCAGCAGTTCCCAGGGGAACATTCAGTACTTC	CASSSQGNIQYF
TRBD2	few	TRBJ2-5	TRBV4-3	TGCGCCAGCAGCCAAGGGGGGAGGGAAGGGACCCAGTACTTC	CASSQGGREGTQYF
NA	once	TRBJ2-7	TRBV30	TGTGCCTGGAGTGCAAGGGCTGTCTCCTACGAGCAGTACTTC	CAWSARAVSYEQYF
TRBD1	NA	TRBJ2-1	TRBV24-1	TGTGCCACCAGGGATCCCTCACAGGGGAATGAGCAGTTCTTC	CATRDPSQGNEQFF
NA	many	TRBJ2-7	TRBV25-1	TGTGCCAGCAGTGAATTCGGTGGAACCACCTACGAGCAGTACTTC	CASSEFGGTTYEQYF
NA	many	TRBJ1-5	TRBV28	TGTGCCAGCAGCACCCAAGCGGGTTACAATCAGCCCCAGCATTTT	CASSTQAGYNQPQHF
TRBD1	NA	TRBJ1-2	TRBV6-2/TRBV6-3	TGTGCCAGCAGTTACTCGAGCAGGGGGGCTAACTATGGCTACACCTTC	CASSYSSRGANYGYTF
NA	NA	TRBJ2-5	TRBV14	TGTGCCAGCAGAAGGCAGGGTTTCGAGACCCTGTACTTC	CASRRQGFETLYF
TRBD2	many	TRBJ2-1	TRBV20-1	TGCAGTGCTAGAGCCCAAGGCCGGGGACTAGCGACAAATGAGCAGTTCTTC	CSARAQGRGLATNEQFF
NA	many	TRBJ1-5	TRBV12-3/TRBV12-4	TGTGCCAGCAGGGCTCCGGGATCAGCTAGCAATCAGCCCCAGCATTTT	CASRAPGSASNQPQHF
NA	many	TRBJ2-5	TRBV7-7	TGTGCCAGCAGCCCAGTGGGTCGGGTGCAGACCCAGTACTTC	CASSPVGRVQTQYF
TRBD1	many	TRBJ2-3	TRBV4-1	TGCGCCAGCAGCCAAGAGAGGACAGGGGGCTTCTTCGTCACAGATACGCAGTATTTT	CASSQERTGGFFVTDTQYF
TRBD2	few	TRBJ2-2	TRBV6-1	TGTGCCAGCAGGGGCATTGGACTAGCGGGGGTCGCCGGGGAGCTGTTTTTT	CASRGIGLAGVAGELFF
TRBD1	NA	TRBJ1-2	TRBV28	TGTGCCAGCAGTGCTGGACAGGGGGCCTATGGCTACACCTTC	CASSAGQGAYGYTF
NA	many	TRBJ2-5	TRBV4-1	TGCGCCAGCAGCCAAGAAAGACTGGATCGCAGGTCCCAGTACTTC	CASSQERLDRRSQYF
NA	many	TRBJ1-1	TRBV7-9	TGTGCCAGCATCGGGCCGGGGACTGAAGCTTTCTTT	CASIGPGTEAFF
NA	few	TRBJ2-5	TRBV5-1	TGCGCCAGCAGCTTGAGGGGGGGGCTGGAGACCCAGTACTTC	CASSLRGGLETQYF
TRBD2	many	TRBJ2-1	TRBV9	TGTGCCAGCAGTTGGGGCGGGGGAGGAGATGAGCAGTTCTTC	CASSWGGGGDEQFF
TRBD1	many	TRBJ2-3	TRBV20-1	TGCAGTGCTGGAGGGCGGCAGGGGGCGTCCACAGATACGCAGTATTTT	CSAGGRQGASTDTQYF
NA	few	TRBJ2-2	TRBV20-1	TGCAGTGCTAGTAGGGGCACGGACACCGGGGAGCTGTTTTTT	CSASRGTDTGELFF
TRBD1	once	TRBJ1-1	TRBV6-2/TRBV6-3	TGTACCAGCGGCCATCCCGGGACAGGGAGCACTGAAGCTTTCTTT	CTSGHPGTGSTEAFF
NA	many	TRBJ2-7	TRBV29-1	TGCAGCGTTGACGGTCAGGGTTCTTACGAGCAGTACTTC	CSVDGQGSYEQYF
NA	few	TRBJ1-2	TRBV20-1	TGCAGTGCTAGGGACTCCGCAGCAAACTATGGCTACACCTTC	CSARDSAANYGYTF
TRBD1	NA	TRBJ2-3	TRBV18	TGTGCCAGCGCCCACTACTCAGGGGGCGGCACAGATACGCAGTATTTT	CASAHYSGGGTDTQYF
TRBD1	many	TRBJ1-6	TRBV27	TGTGCCAGCAGTTCACAGGGGGAGTGGTCACCCCTCCACTTT	CASSSQGEWSPLHF
NA	few	TRBJ1-6	TRBV2	TGTGCCAGCGGTAGGGTGGCTCCACCCCTCCACTTT	CASGRVAPPLHF
TRBD2	many	TRBJ2-1	TRBV12-3/TRBV12-4	TGTGCCAGCAGTCCCCTTAGCGGGGGGATTTACAATGAGCAGTTCTTC	CASSPLSGGIYNEQFF
NA	NA	TRBJ2-1	TRBV5-1	TGCGCCAGCAGCTTGGGGACAGTCTTTAGGGTCGGGCAGTTCTTC	CASSLGTVFRVGQFF
NA	many	TRBJ1-4	TRBV29-1	TGCAGCGTTGATGGGGGACCGGGGGGTGAAAAACTGTTTTTT	CSVDGGPGGEKLFF
NA	many	TRBJ2-7	TRBV2	TGTGCCAGCAGTGTTGTCGAGGGTCAGTCCCTATCCTACGAGCAGTACTTC	CASSVVEGQSLSYEQYF
TRBD1	NA	TRBJ1-1	TRBV15	TGTGCCACCAGCAGCCGGACAGGTACGAACACTGAAGCTTTCTTT	CATSSRTGTNTEAFF
NA	many	TRBJ2-3	TRBV14	TGTGCCAGCAGCCATGATCGGTCGAAAGCTATGAGCACAGATACGCAGTATTTT	CASSHDRSKAMSTDTQYF
TRBD1	once	TRBJ1-6	TRBV7-2	TGTGACAGCAGCTTAGCGAGACAGGGGGTGACCAATTCACCCCTCCACTTT	CDSSLARQGVTNSPLHF
NA	many	TRBJ2-6	TRBV5-1	TGCGCCAGCAGTCCCGACCGAAGGTCTGGGGCCAACGTCCTGACTTTC	CASSPDRRSGANVLTF
TRBD2	NA	TRBJ2-1	TRBV12-3/TRBV12-4	TGTGCCAGCGGTTTAGTAGCGGGGGGCCGTGAGGAGCAGTTCTTC	CASGLVAGGREEQFF
NA	many	TRBJ2-5	TRBV12-3/TRBV12-4	TGTGCCAGCAGTTTACAGGGTTCTGGAATTGCGTACTTC	CASSLQGSGIAYF
NA	many	TRBJ2-7	TRBV5-5	TGTGCCAGCAGCTTTCTTTCTTCCTACGAGCAGTACTTC	CASSFLSSYEQYF
NA	NA	TRBJ2-1	TRBV28	TGTGCCAGCAGTTTAGGGCAAAAGTACAATGAGCAGTTCTTC	CASSLGQKYNEQFF
NA	few	TRBJ1-5	TRBV5-1	TGCGCCAGCAGCTTGGGTATGGGGAATCAGCCCCAGCATTTT	CASSLGMGNQPQHF
NA	NA	TRBJ1-5	TRBV3-1	TGTGCCAGCAGCCAACGGGGGAAGGTGGGAGGGTTCAATCAGCCCCAGCATTTT	CASSQRGKVGGFNQPQHF
TRBD1	NA	TRBJ2-4	TRBV6-1	TGTGCCAGCAGTGAAGCGCTAACAGGGGGCATTCAGTACTTC	CASSEALTGGIQYF
NA	NA	TRBJ1-1	TRBV5-1	TGCGCCAGCAGCTTTGGGGCAGGGGTATTGAACACTGAAGCTTTCTTT	CASSFGAGVLNTEAFF
TRBD1	few	TRBJ1-4	TRBV5-1	TGCGCCAGCAGCTTGCAGACAGGGGTTGAAAAACTGTTTTTT	CASSLQTGVEKLFF
TRBD1	many	TRBJ2-6	TRBV6-2/TRBV6-3	TGTGCCAGCTGCCTTACCGGGACAGGGGTTGGGGCCAACGTCCTGACTTTC	CASCLTGTGVGANVLTF
NA	NA	TRBJ1-1	TRBV30	TGTGCCTGGAGTGTAATGGTGAACACTGAAGCTTTCTTT	CAWSVMVNTEAFF
TRBD1	NA	TRBJ1-5	TRBV2	TGTGCCAGCAGTGCTCTGGGACAGGGGAACAATCAGCCCCAGCATTTT	CASSALGQGNNQPQHF
NA	many	TRBJ2-6	TRBV5-1	TGCGCCAGCAGCCCGGAAGGGACGGTAGCTGGGGCCAACGTCCTGACTTTC	CASSPEGTVAGANVLTF
NA	few	TRBJ2-5	TRBV4-1	TGCGCCAGCAGCCAAGACAAACAGGGAAGGAATGAGCAGTACTTC	CASSQDKQGRNEQYF
NA	NA	TRBJ1-4	TRBV6-5	TGTGCCAGCAGAGATGGGCCGGGAGGGGAAAAACTGTTTTTT	CASRDGPGGEKLFF